Each of the 10 T cell receptor beta chains below was sequenced from the same sample in a study of T cell repertoires in cytomegalovirus infection. Each CDR3 protein is one row after TCRdb ran MiXCR on the reads. The data hold 570,000 or so distinct CDR3 sequences, with almost 40% observed a single time. No antigen has been assigned to these receptors. This specimen was cultured PBMCs, taken from culture after CMV antigen stimulation. These receptors were collected from a human donor in good health (CMV status not recorded). Some clones in this sample may be carry-over from other donors' samples.

The table lists this clonotype with a few counts. The gene calls are TRBV7-2 and TRBJ2-1; TRBD2 agrees at 9 bases. The CDR3 has 15 residues. V was clipped by 2 bases and J by 8 bases; unmatched bases: 7. Germline V lookup: CDR1 SGHTA, CDR2 FQGNSA. This chain's CDR3 is CASSLPSGVGDEQFF. CDR3 coding DNA: TGTGCCAGCAGCTTACCTAGCGGGGTCGGGGATGAGCAGTTCTTC.

In this sample, this clonotype turned up a few times. As DNA, the CDR3 is TGTGCCAGCAGTGCGAGGCCCTCCTACAATGAGCAGTTCTTC. Translation: CASSARPSYNEQFF. The chain couples TRBV6-1 to TRBJ2-1; no clear D. Germline V gene sequence: CDR1 MNHNS, CDR2 SASEGT. V gave up 4 bases and J gave up 0 bases, with 7 bases separating them. This CDR3 is built from 14 residues.

The CDR3 region has the DNA TGTGCCAGCAGAGTAGCGGGAGCGGCAGATACGCAGTATTTT. Its protein product is CASRVAGAADTQYF. The chain is built from TRBV6-2 or TRBV6-3 and TRBJ2-3, with 9 nucleotides matching TRBD2. Unmatched junction bases numbered 5, after V lost 6 bases and J lost 4 bases. The CDR3 spans 14 residues. Germline lookup yields CDR1 MNHEY and CDR2 SVGEGT.

J is TRBJ2-7 and V is TRBV7-6, with 10 bases matching TRBD2. Losses at the gene ends were 5 bases for V and 7 bases for J; bases not matched to a gene: 17. The V gene's germline CDR1 is SGHVS and CDR2 FNYEAQ. This CDR3 contains 17 residues. CDR3 amino acids: CASSPLAGEEIGDEQYF. CDR3 in DNA: TGTGCCAGCAGCCCTCTAGCGGGAGAGGAGATAGGGGATGAGCAGTACTTC.

The chain couples TRBV20-1 to TRBJ1-4; D gene ambiguous. The V gene's germline CDR1 is DFQATT and CDR2 SNEGSKA (reference sequence). V was shortened by 1 base and J by 8 bases, with 14 bases between the two germline ends. The CDR3 covers 14 residues. CDR3 nucleotides: TGCAGTGCTAGAGCTAGGGAGTCTGGGGAAAAACTGTTTTTT. It encodes CSARARESGEKLFF.

The gene calls are TRBV20-1 and TRBJ1-1; D ambiguous. The CDR3 has 13 residues. Germline V gene data show CDR1 as DFQATT and CDR2 as SNEGSKA (reference sequence). With 0 bases removed from V and 7 bases from J, the gap between germline ends came to 12 bases. The CDR3 reads CSARDRPGGEAFF. As DNA, the CDR3 is TGCAGTGCTAGAGACAGGCCCGGAGGTGAAGCTTTCTTT.

The rearrangement joins TRBV27 to TRBJ2-7, with TRBD2 matching 7 bases. The CDR3 length is 16 residues. Trimming took 0 bases from V and 5 from J; bases not matched to a gene: 10. Germline CDR1 reads MNHEY; CDR2 reads SMNVEV (reference sequence). In DNA, the CDR3 is TGTGCCAGCAGTTTATCGGGTAGCGGGCCCGTCCACGAGCAGTACTTC. Protein: CASSLSGSGPVHEQYF.

This clonotype showed up just a few times. The rearrangement joins TRBV27 to TRBJ2-7; D is uncertain. V lost 5 bases, J lost 3 bases, and 11 bases lay in between. The CDR3 is 13 amino acids. Germline V gene sequence: CDR1 MNHEY, CDR2 SMNVEV (reference sequence). For the CDR3, the DNA is TGTGCCAGCAGTCAAAGGGCCGGCTACGAGCAGTACTTC. As protein: CASSQRAGYEQYF.

This clonotype was detected only a few times. This chain uses TRBV7-2 with TRBJ1-4, with 7 positions matching TRBD1. CDR1 is SGHTA and CDR2 is FQGNSA in the germline V gene. The CDR3 runs to 14 residues. Trimming at V came to 4 bases and at J to 7 bases, leaving 6 bases not matched to a gene. The CDR3 DNA reads TGTGCCAGCAGCTCGACCAGGGGGGTTGAAAAACTGTTTTTT. Encoded protein: CASSSTRGVEKLFF.

The chain uses TRBV10-3 and TRBJ2-7, with TRBD2 matching over 8 bases. CDR3 length: 14 amino acids. From germline, CDR1 is ENHRY and CDR2 SYGVKD. Losses at the gene ends were 7 bases for V and 4 bases for J; bases not matched to a gene: 9. CDR3 coding DNA: TGTGCCATCAACGCCGGGACTAGAAAATACGAGCAGTACTTC. Translated, it gives CAINAGTRKYEQYF.